What follows is one TCR beta chain and its context. Its specificity is not known. Unseparated into fractions, whole blood served as the source from which total RNA was extracted. The sample comes from a study of human T cells and chemical hapten exposure. Overall study: How much TCR each sample yielded varied, mostly because pooled library volumes differed slightly. Study outcomes and limitations: The number of TCRs above 1 in 1000 frequency did not change after DPC sensitization.

Unique molecular identifiers were affixed to discrete cDNA molecules within the library. Authors' data handling: Across samples, TCR counts had a median of about 92,000 and ranged from roughly 23,224 to 750,000. TCRdb recomputed calls from the 5' RACE reads with MiXCR, one row per CDR3 protein. The V and J calls shown here were made by TCRdb, not taken from the authors' results. This table has 110,000 or so distinct CDR3 sequences, approximately 20% appearing once. V shed 6 bases, J shed 2 bases, and the junction held 7 bases outside the gene matches. The CDR3 extends over 16 amino acids. Germline V gives CDR1 MDHEN, CDR2 SYDVKM.

The chain couples TRBV28 to TRBJ2-1, with 10 bases matching TRBD2. The source of this sequence is a human donor in good health. DNA for the CDR3: TGTGCCAGCAGGAATCTAGCGGGAGTGGCCTACAATGAGCAGTTCTTC. Its translation is CASRNLAGVAYNEQFF.